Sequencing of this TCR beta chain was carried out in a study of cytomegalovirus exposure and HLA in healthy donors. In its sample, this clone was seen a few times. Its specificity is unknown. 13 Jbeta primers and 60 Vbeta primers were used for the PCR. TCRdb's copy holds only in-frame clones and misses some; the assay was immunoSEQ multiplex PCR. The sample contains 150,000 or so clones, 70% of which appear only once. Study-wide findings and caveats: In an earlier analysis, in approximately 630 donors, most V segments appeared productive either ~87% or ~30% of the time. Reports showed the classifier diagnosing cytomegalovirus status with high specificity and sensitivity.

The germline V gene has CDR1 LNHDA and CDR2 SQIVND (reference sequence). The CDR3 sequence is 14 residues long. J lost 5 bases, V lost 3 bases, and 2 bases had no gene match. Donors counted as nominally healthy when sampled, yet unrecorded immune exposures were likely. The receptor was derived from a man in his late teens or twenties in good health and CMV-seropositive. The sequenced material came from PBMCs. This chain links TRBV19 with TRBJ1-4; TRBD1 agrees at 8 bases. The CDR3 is CASSMGQDNEKLFF. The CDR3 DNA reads TGTGCCAGTAGTATGGGACAGGACAATGAAAAACTGTTTTTT.